A single sample gave rise to the 30 T cell receptor beta chains below, sequenced in a study of T cells expressing NK-cell markers (TCRdb year 2020). Library construction relied on 5' RACE. Sequencing took place on an Illumina HiSeq 2000. TCRdb reprocessed the reads, so every CDR3 protein sequence counts as one entry and DNA is not shown. The sample's table covers about 170,000 distinct CDR3 sequences. The ten largest account for around 20% of the sample. Sequencing was performed on blood T cells: a sorted CD56 or NKG2C T cell subset, CD4+ or CD8+ T cells, or bulk PBMC T cells (not recorded which). The receptors originated from a man aged 18-70 years in good health.

The chain joins TRBV12-3 or TRBV12-4 to TRBJ2-5; the D call from TCRdb, TRBD2, cannot be confirmed without DNA. The CDR3 contains 14 residues. CDR3 region: CASSLGTLEETQYF.

The chain is built from TRBV6-1 and TRBJ1-1. Germline assignment: CDR1 MNHNS and CDR2 SASEGT. The CDR3 is made up of 16 amino acids. CDR3 protein: CASSEEVWRLNTEAFF.

The chain links TRBV6-6 to TRBJ2-7. CDR3 size: 12 residues. Germline lookup yields CDR1 MNHNY and CDR2 SVGAGI (reference sequence). The CDR3 reads CASSYSAYEQYF.

The J gene is TRBJ2-7, the V gene TRBV21-1; the D call of TRBD1 rests on TCRdb alone, since no DNA is present to check it. TRBV21-1 is deemed a pseudogene. The CDR3 sequence is 13 residues long. CDR3 region: CASRSGQWGEQYF.

The chain employs TRBV12-3 or TRBV12-4 and TRBJ1-2. The CDR3 covers 14 residues. CDR3 loop: CASSPAVFWDGYTF.

The J gene is TRBJ2-2, the V gene TRBV27. The length of the CDR3 is 15 residues. Per germline, CDR1 MNHEY and CDR2 SMNVEV (reference sequence). This CDR3 reads CASSLSSGNTGELFF.

V usage is TRBV28 and J usage is TRBJ2-1. This CDR3 spans 15 amino acids. CDR1 and CDR2 (germline): MDHEN, SYDVKM. CDR3 sequence reads: CASRPPAISYNEQFF. The entire variable domain, with the rest obtained from reference TRBV28 and TRBJ2-1, is as follows: DVKVTQSSRYLVKRTGEKVFLECVQDMDHENMFWYRQDPGLGLRLIYFSYDVKMKEKGDIPEGYSVSREKKERFSLILESASTNQTSMYLCASRPPAISYNEQFFGPGTRLTVL.

The chain is built from TRBV25-1 and TRBJ2-2; TCRdb names TRBD1, which stays unverified in the absence of DNA. The CDR3 consists of 14 residues. Germline V CDR1 and CDR2: MGHDK, SYGVNS. This CDR3 is CASSDGQGNGELFF.

The rearrangement joins TRBV27 to TRBJ2-3; TCRdb reports TRBD1, a call that lacks DNA to check it against. Per the germline V gene, CDR1 is MNHEY and CDR2 is SMNVEV (reference sequence). The CDR3 has 16 residues. CDR3: CASSLFGGGGTDTQYF.

The rearrangement joins TRBV29-1 to TRBJ2-4; absent DNA, TCRdb's TRBD1 call cannot be checked. The CDR3 extends over 15 amino acids. Germline lookup yields CDR1 SQVTM and CDR2 ANQGSEA. The CDR3 reads CSVEVPPGAQNIQYF.

The J gene is TRBJ2-3, the V gene TRBV6-1; TCRdb's D gene call, TRBD2, goes unchecked for lack of DNA. CDR1 is MNHNS and CDR2 is SASEGT in the germline V gene. The CDR3 is 16 residues long. The CDR3 here is CARGTGLAESTDTQYF.

The V call is TRBV12-3 or TRBV12-4, the J call TRBJ2-2; TCRdb proposes TRBD2, but this gene call is untestable without DNA. This CDR3 comprises 17 residues. CDR3 region: CASSLAGGRTNTGELFF.

The rearrangement joins TRBV12-3 or TRBV12-4 to TRBJ1-1; lacking DNA, the TRBD1 call made by TCRdb goes unchecked. The CDR3 totals 15 residues. The CDR3 spells CASLLLREMNTEAFF.

V and J are TRBV5-4 and TRBJ2-1; as DNA is missing, the TRBD1 call by TCRdb cannot be tested. Germline assignment: CDR1 SGHNT and CDR2 YYREEE (reference sequence). The length of the CDR3 is 15 residues. Here the CDR3 reads CASRLTGDSYNEQFF.

This chain links TRBV14 with TRBJ2-1; TCRdb's D call of TRBD1 is untestable without DNA. CDR1 and CDR2 from the germline V gene are SGHDN and FVKESK. This CDR3 spans 19 amino acids. The CDR3 reads CASSQVRGGHGSLGNEQFF.

V and J are TRBV19 and TRBJ2-7; TCRdb indicates TRBD1, and absent DNA this call remains unverified. Per germline, CDR1 LNHDA and CDR2 SQIVND (reference sequence). The CDR3 spans 13 residues. The CDR3 here is CASSTLGGYEQYF.

V usage is TRBV4-2 and J usage is TRBJ2-2; checking the TCRdb D call of TRBD2 is not possible without DNA. The germline gives CDR1 LGHNA, CDR2 YNFKEQ. The CDR3 has 17 amino acids. CDR3 in amino acids: CASSQVGKGTSAGELFF.

This chain links TRBV6-2 or TRBV6-3 with TRBJ2-7; TCRdb gives TRBD1 as the D gene, but with no DNA this cannot be confirmed. Germline loops: CDR1 MNHEY, CDR2 SVGEGT. This CDR3 has 14 amino acids. Here the CDR3 reads CASTPRTVTYEQYF.

This rearrangement joins TRBV20-1 to TRBJ1-2; the TRBD1 assignment by TCRdb is unverifiable without DNA. The CDR3 is made up of 14 amino acids. Germline lookup yields CDR1 DFQATT and CDR2 SNEGSKA (reference sequence). This chain's CDR3 is CSAGGTGSNYGYTF.

V gene TRBV4-1 combines with J gene TRBJ1-3; without DNA, the TCRdb call of TRBD1 cannot be checked. The CDR3 spans 15 residues. In germline, CDR1 is MGHRA, CDR2 YSYEKL. The CDR3 here is CASSQYRGPGNTIYF.

The chain's CDR3 is CASGKMTGGDGYTF. The V gene is TRBV27, the J gene TRBJ1-2; TCRdb designates TRBD1, a call that cannot be tested without DNA. The germline CDR1 and CDR2 sequences are MNHEY and SMNVEV (reference sequence). The CDR3 runs 14 residues.

This chain uses TRBV5-1 with TRBJ2-5. CDR3 length: 16 residues. Germline V gene lookup returns CDR1 SGHRS and CDR2 YFSETQ. The CDR3 loop is CASSFDLEQRSETQYF.

The chain links TRBV9 to TRBJ2-1; TCRdb's D call of TRBD2 is untestable without DNA. The CDR3 covers 17 residues. Germline V CDR1 and CDR2: SGDLS, YYNGEE. The CDR3 reads CASSAEIAATNYNEQFF.

This rearrangement joins TRBV5-8 to TRBJ1-1; TCRdb proposes TRBD1, but this gene call is untestable without DNA. Germline lookup yields CDR1 SGHTS and CDR2 YDEGEE. The CDR3 is made up of 14 amino acids. The chain's CDR3 is CASSSRTGYTEAFF. Full variable domain (remainder filled in from reference TRBV5-8 and TRBJ1-1): EAGVTQSPTHLIKTRGQQATLRCSPISGHTSVYWYQQALGLGLQFLLWYDEGEERNRGNFPPRFSGRQFPNYSSELNVNALELEDSALYLCASSSRTGYTEAFFGQGTRLTVV.

This chain joins TRBV4-1 and TRBJ2-3; without DNA, the TCRdb call of TRBD1 cannot be checked. This CDR3 is built from 16 residues. From germline, CDR1 is MGHRA and CDR2 YSYEKL. The CDR3 region is CASSQVSRGSTDTQYF.

The rearrangement uses TRBV20-1 and TRBJ1-1. This CDR3 has 14 amino acids. The germline V gene has CDR1 DFQATT and CDR2 SNEGSKA (reference sequence). CDR3 amino acids: CSASQPGLSTEAFF.

The rearrangement joins TRBV20-1 to TRBJ2-1; there is no DNA to check the TCRdb D call of TRBD2. The CDR3 is 14 amino acids. The V gene's germline CDR1 is DFQATT and CDR2 SNEGSKA (reference sequence). Here the CDR3 reads CSILAGGWGNEQFF.

The chain is built from TRBV24-1 and TRBJ2-2. The CDR3 runs 13 residues. Germline-derived CDR1 and CDR2 are KGHDR and SFDVKD. The CDR3 sequence: CATSDIRSGELFF.

The chain has TRBV5-6 and TRBJ2-2. The CDR3 consists of 13 residues. Germline V gene data show CDR1 as SGHDT and CDR2 as YYEEEE. Here the CDR3 reads CASTSSWVEELFF.

The chain employs TRBV5-1 and TRBJ2-1; TCRdb picks TRBD2, but there is no DNA to check that call. Germline values: CDR1 SGHRS, CDR2 YFSETQ. The CDR3 consists of 15 residues. The CDR3 loop reads CASSLAWTEDNEQFF.